This TCR beta chain was sequenced in a study of patients and donors after allogeneic stem cell transplantation. TCRdb used MiXCR to reprocess the RT-PCR reads, holding one entry per CDR3 protein. The sample lists about a million distinct CDR3 sequences, 15% to 20% occurring once. This clonotype originated in a human donor who was either an allogeneic HSCT recipient or a stem cell or donor lymphocyte infusion donor (not recorded which). It is not recorded whose cells these are; they may come from a transplant donor. The sequenced sample was blood, either unsorted or a sorted T cell fraction (not recorded which).

The CDR3 protein is CASSYSIVGGDEKQYF. The CDR3, as DNA: TGTGCCAGCAGTTACTCGATAGTCGGAGGAGATGAGAAGCAGTATTTT. The rearrangement joins TRBV6-2 or TRBV6-3 to TRBJ2-3, with a possible D match to TRBD2 (5 bases). The CDR3 has 16 residues. V lost 0 bases to trimming and J lost 11 bases, with 21 bases between them. Per the germline V gene, CDR1 is MNHEY and CDR2 is SVGEGT.